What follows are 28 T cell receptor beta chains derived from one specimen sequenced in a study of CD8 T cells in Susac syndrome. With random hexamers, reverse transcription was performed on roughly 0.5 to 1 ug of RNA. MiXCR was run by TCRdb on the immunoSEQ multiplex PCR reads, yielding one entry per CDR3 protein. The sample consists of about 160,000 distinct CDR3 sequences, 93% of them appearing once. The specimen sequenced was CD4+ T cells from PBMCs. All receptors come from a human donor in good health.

CDR3 bases: TGTGCCAGCAGTTACTCGACGGGGCCCTACGAGCAGTACTTC. Its translation is CASSYSTGPYEQYF. This chain connects TRBV6-2 or TRBV6-3 to TRBJ2-7; D is tentatively TRBD1 or TRBD2 (5 bases each). Trimming cost V 0 bases and J 2 bases, with 8 bases left between them. Looked up from germline, CDR1 is MNHEY and CDR2 is SVGEGT. The length of the CDR3 is 14 residues.

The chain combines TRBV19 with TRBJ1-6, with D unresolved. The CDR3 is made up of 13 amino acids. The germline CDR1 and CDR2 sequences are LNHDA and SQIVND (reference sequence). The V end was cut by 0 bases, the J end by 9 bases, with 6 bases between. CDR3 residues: CASSIDRSSPLHF. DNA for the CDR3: TGTGCCAGTAGTATAGACCGCAGTTCACCCCTCCACTTT.

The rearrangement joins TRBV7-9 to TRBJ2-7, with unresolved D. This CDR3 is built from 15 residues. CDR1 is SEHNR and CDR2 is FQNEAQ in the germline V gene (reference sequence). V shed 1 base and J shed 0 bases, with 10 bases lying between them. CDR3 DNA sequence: TGTGCCAGCAGCTTAGGCCCCGATCCCTCCTACGAGCAGTACTTC. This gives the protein CASSLGPDPSYEQYF.

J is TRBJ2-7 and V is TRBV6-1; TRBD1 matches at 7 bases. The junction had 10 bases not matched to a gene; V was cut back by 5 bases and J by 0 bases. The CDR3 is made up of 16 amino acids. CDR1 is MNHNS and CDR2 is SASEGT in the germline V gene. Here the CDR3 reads CASSTFTTGTSYEQYF. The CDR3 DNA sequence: TGTGCCAGCAGTACCTTTACGACAGGGACCTCCTACGAGCAGTACTTC.

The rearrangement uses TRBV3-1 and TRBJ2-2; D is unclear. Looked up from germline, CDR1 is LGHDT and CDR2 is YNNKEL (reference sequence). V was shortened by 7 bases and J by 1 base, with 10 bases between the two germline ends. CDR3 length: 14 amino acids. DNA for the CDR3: TGTGCCAGCAAATCCAGAGAGAACACCGGGGAGCTGTTTTTT. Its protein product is CASKSRENTGELFF.

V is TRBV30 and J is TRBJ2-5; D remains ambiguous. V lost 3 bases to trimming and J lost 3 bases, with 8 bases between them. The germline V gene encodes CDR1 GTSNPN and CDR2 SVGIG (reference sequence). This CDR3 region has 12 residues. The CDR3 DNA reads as TGTGCCTGGAGGACGGCTAAAGAGACCCAGTACTTC. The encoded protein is CAWRTAKETQYF.

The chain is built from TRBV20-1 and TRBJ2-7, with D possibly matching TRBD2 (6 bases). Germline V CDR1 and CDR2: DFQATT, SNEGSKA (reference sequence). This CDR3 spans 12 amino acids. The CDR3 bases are TGCAGCCTCCGAAGCGAAGCGGGCCTAGAGTACTTC. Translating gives CSLRSEAGLEYF.

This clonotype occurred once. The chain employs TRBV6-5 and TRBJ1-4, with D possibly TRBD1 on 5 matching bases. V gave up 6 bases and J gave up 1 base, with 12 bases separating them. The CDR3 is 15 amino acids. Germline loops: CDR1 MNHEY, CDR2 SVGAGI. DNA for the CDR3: TGTGCCAGCAGACCCTCAGGGAGAACTAATGAAAAACTGTTTTTT. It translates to CASRPSGRTNEKLFF.

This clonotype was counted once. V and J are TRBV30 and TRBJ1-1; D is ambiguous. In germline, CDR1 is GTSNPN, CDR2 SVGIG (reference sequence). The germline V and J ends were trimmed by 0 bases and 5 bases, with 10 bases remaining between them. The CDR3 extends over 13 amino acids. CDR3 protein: CAWSVFGGTEAFF. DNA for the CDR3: TGTGCCTGGAGTGTATTTGGCGGTACTGAAGCTTTCTTT.

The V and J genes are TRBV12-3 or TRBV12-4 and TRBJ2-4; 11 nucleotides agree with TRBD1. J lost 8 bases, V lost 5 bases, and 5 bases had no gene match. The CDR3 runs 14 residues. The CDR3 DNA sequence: TGTGCCAGCAGTCGGACAGGGGGCGCGGACATTCAGTACTTC. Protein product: CASSRTGGADIQYF.

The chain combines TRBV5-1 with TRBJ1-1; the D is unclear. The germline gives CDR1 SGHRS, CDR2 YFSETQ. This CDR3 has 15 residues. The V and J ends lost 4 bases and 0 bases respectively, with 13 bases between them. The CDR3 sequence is CASSPDFRMNTEAFF. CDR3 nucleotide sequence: TGCGCCAGCAGCCCCGATTTCAGGATGAACACTGAAGCTTTCTTT.

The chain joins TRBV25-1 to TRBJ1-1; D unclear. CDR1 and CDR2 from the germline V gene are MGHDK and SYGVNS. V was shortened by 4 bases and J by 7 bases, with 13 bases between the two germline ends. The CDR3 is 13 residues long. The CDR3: CASSARSGGEAFF. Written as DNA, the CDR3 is TGTGCCAGCAGTGCCCGCTCGGGCGGTGAAGCTTTCTTT.

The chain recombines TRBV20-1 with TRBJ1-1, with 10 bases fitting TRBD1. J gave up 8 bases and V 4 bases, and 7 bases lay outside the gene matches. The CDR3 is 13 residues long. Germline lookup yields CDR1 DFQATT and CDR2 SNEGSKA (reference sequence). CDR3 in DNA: TGCAGTGCTACGACAGGGGGCACCGTCGAAGCTTTCTTT. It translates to CSATTGGTVEAFF.

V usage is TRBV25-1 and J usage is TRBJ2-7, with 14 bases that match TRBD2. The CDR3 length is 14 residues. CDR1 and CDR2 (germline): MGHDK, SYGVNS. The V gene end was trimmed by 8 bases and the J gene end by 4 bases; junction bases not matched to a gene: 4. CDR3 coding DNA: TGTGCCAGCCGGACTAGCGGGGGGCGGTACGAGCAGTACTTC. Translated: CASRTSGGRYEQYF.

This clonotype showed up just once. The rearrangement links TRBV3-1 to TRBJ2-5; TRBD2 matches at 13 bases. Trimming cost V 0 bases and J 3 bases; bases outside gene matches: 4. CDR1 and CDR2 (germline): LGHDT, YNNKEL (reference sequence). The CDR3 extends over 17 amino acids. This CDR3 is CASSQDFGTSGEETQYF. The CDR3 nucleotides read TGTGCCAGCAGCCAAGATTTTGGGACTAGCGGGGAAGAGACCCAGTACTTC.

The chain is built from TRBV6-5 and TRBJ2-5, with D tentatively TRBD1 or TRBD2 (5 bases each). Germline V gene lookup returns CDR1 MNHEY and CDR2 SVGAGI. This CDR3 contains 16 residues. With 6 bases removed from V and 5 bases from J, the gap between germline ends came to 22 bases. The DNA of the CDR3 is TGTGCCAGCAGCTATTCAACGGGGACCACTGGTGAGACCCAGTACTTC. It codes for CASSYSTGTTGETQYF.

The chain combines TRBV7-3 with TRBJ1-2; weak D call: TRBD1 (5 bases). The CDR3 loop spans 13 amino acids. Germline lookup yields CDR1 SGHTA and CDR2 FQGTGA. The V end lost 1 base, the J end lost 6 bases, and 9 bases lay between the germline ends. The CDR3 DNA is TGTGCCAGCAGCTTAAACGGGGGTCATGGCTACACCTTC. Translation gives CASSLNGGHGYTF.

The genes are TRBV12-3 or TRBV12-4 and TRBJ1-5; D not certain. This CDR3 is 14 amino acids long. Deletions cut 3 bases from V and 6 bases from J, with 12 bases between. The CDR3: CASSFPGEGQPQHF. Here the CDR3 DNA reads TGTGCCAGCAGTTTTCCTGGAGAGGGTCAGCCCCAGCATTTT.

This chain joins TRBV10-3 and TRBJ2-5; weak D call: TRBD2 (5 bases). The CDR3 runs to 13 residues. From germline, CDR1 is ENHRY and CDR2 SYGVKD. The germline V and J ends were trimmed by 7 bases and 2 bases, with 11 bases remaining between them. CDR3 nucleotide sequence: TGTGCCATCAAGGGAGAAGCTCAAGAGACCCAGTACTTC. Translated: CAIKGEAQETQYF.

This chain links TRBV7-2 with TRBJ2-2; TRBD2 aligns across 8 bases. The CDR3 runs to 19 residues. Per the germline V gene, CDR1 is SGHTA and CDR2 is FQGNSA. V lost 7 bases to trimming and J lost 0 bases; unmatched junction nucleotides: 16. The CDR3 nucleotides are TGTGCCAGCACCCCGGGGGCGGGGGGACGTAGATCGAACACCGGGGAGCTGTTTTTT. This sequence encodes CASTPGAGGRRSNTGELFF.

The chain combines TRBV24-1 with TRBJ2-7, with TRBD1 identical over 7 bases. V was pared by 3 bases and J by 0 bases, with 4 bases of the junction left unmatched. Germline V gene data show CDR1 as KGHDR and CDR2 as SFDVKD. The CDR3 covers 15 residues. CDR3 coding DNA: TGTGCCACCAGTGATCCCCGGACAGGCTCCTACGAGCAGTACTTC. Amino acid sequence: CATSDPRTGSYEQYF.

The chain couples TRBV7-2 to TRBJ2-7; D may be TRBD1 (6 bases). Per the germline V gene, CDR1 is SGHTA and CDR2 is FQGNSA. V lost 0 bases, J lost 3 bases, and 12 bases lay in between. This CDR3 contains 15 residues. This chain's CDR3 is CASSLAALQGYEQYF. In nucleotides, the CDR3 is TGTGCCAGCAGCTTAGCCGCCCTACAGGGCTACGAGCAGTACTTC.

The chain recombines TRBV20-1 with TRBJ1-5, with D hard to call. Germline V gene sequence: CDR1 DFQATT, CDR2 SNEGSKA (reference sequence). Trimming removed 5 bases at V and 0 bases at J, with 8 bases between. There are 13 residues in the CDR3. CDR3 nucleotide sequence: TGCAGTGCTTCCTCAGATAGCAATCAGCCCCAGCATTTT. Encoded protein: CSASSDSNQPQHF.

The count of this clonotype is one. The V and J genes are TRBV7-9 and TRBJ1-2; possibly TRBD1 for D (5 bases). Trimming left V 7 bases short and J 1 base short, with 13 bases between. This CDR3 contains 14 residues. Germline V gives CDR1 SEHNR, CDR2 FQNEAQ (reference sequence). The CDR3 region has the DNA TGTGCCAGCAACCCTTTGACAGTTAACTATGGCTACACCTTC. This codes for CASNPLTVNYGYTF. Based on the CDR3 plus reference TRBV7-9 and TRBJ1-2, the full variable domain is DTGVSQNPRHKITKRGQNVTFRCDPISEHNRLYWYRQTLGQGPEFLTYFQNEAQLEKSRLLSDRFSAERPKGSFSTLEIQRTEQGDSAMYLCASNPLTVNYGYTFGSGTRLTVV.

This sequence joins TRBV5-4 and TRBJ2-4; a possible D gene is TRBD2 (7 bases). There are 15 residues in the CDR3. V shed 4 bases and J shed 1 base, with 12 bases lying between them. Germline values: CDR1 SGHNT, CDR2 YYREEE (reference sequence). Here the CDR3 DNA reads TGTGCCAGCAGCCAGGGAGGGGGGGCCAAAAACATTCAGTACTTC. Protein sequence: CASSQGGGAKNIQYF.

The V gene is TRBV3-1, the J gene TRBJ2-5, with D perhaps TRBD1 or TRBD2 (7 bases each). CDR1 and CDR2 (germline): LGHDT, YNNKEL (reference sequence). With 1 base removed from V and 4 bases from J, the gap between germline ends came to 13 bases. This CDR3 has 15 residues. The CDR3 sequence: CASSQAQGGRETQYF. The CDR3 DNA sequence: TGTGCCAGCAGCCAAGCTCAGGGGGGGCGAGAGACCCAGTACTTC.

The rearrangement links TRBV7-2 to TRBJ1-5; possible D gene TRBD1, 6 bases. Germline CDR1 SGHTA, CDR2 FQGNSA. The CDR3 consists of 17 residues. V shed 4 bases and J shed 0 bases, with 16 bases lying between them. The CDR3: CASSSINQGSSNQPQHF. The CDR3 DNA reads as TGTGCCAGCAGCTCCATCAATCAGGGGTCTAGCAATCAGCCCCAGCATTTT.

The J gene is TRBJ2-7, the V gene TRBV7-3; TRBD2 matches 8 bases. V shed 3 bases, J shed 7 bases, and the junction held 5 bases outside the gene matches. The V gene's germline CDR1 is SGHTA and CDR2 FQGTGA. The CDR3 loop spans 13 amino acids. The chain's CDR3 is CASSFREGGEQYF. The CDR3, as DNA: TGTGCCAGCAGCTTCCGGGAGGGTGGAGAGCAGTACTTC.